This T cell receptor beta chain was recorded in a study of blood T cell repertoires in COVID-19. Between the trimmed V and J ends, which lost 0 bases and 3 bases, there was a span of 9 bases. Germline V CDR1 and CDR2: LGHNA, YNFKEQ. CDR3 length: 15 amino acids. Using immunoSEQ multiplex PCR, the repertoire was profiled, and TCRdb retains in-frame clones only, with some absent. The sample consists of 40,000 to 55,000 clones, roughly 84% of them appearing once. The rearrangement joins TRBV4-2 to TRBJ1-5; D is undetermined. The sample consisted of peripheral blood. This TCR was recovered from a man between 45 and 60 years old with active COVID-19. CDR3 residues: CASSQDTGYNQPQHF. The CDR3 DNA is TGTGCCAGCAGCCAAGATACCGGGTACAATCAGCCCCAGCATTTT.